This T cell receptor (beta chain) was obtained from a study of cytomegalovirus exposure and HLA in healthy donors. Study observations and caveats: Among the most significant clusters, several appeared linked to common viral pathogens in a later analysis.

In the PCR, 60 Vbeta and 13 Jbeta primers were used. Profiled with immunoSEQ multiplex PCR; TCRdb holds only in-frame clones, not every one. This table holds hundreds of thousands of clones, approximately 90% found once. Turning to this clone: The antigen is undetermined.

Germline V CDR1 and CDR2: MNHNS, SASEGT. Trimming left V 4 bases short and J 3 bases short, with 23 bases between. The CDR3 covers 18 residues. The clonotype comes from a woman younger than 30 in good health and CMV-seronegative. What was sequenced was PBMCs. The chain employs TRBV6-1 and TRBJ2-3, with D perhaps matching TRBD1 (6 bases). In nucleotides, the CDR3 is TGTGCCAGCAGTGGAGGGTTAGGGGGATGGGGCGGGACAGATACGCAGTATTTT. Amino acid sequence: CASSGGLGGWGGTDTQYF.